This T cell receptor (beta chain) came from a study of T cell repertoires in cytomegalovirus infection. Overall study: HLA-B-restricted CMV epitopes that are well studied were used alongside recently identified HLA-C-restricted ones.

As for this clonotype: The antigen remains undetermined.

CDR1 SGHRS and CDR2 YFSETQ come from the germline V gene. This CDR3 spans 17 amino acids. The J segment lost 4 bases and the V segment lost 0 bases, leaving 9 bases of the junction unmatched. MiXCR, run by TCRdb on the reads, gives a single entry per CDR3 protein. The data hold 200,000 or so distinct CDR3 sequences, with 38% observed a single time. This TCR came from a human donor in good health (CMV status not recorded). Some clones in this sample may be carry-over from other donors' samples. The V gene is TRBV5-1, the J gene TRBJ2-3, with 9 bases aligning to TRBD2. This specimen consisted of CD8+ T cells from cultured PBMCs, obtained from culture after CMV antigen stimulation. The CDR3 sequence: CASSLALAGNWADTQYF. The CDR3 region has the DNA TGCGCCAGCAGCTTGGCGCTAGCGGGAAACTGGGCAGATACGCAGTATTTT.